This T cell receptor (beta chain) derives from a study of blood T cell repertoires in COVID-19. About the research overall: Sample material is recorded as cDNA or gDNA derived from T cells, B-cell-depleted T cells, or PBMCs.

Germline loops: CDR1 MNHNS, CDR2 SASEGT. V lost 0 bases and J lost 0; bases outside the gene matches: 8. The CDR3 consists of 17 residues. TCRdb's copy holds only in-frame clones and misses some; the assay was immunoSEQ multiplex PCR. This sample carries 200,000 to 300,000 clones, 85% to 90% of them seen once, and the ten largest clones take 0.99%. Input material: peripheral blood. V usage is TRBV6-1 and J usage is TRBJ2-7; 7 bases are shared with TRBD1. The clonotype comes from a woman aged 40 to 50 who had recovered from COVID-19. The CDR3 loop is CASSEAWTGTISYEQYV. The DNA for the CDR3 is TGTGCCAGCAGTGAAGCCTGGACAGGCACCATCTCCTACGAGCAGTACGTC.